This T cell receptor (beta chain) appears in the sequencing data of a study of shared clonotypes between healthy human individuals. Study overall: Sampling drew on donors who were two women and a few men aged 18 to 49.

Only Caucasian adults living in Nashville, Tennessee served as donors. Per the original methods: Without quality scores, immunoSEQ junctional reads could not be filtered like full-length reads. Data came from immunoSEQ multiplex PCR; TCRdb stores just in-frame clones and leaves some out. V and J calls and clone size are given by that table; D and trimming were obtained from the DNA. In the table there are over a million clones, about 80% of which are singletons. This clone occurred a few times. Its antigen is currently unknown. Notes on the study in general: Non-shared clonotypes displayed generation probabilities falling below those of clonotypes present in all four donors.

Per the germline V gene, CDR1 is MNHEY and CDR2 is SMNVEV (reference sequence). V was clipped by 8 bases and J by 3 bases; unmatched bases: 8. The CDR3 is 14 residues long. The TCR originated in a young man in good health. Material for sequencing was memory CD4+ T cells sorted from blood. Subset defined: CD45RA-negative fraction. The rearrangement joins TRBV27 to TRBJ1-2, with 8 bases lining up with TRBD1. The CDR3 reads CASRTGRDHYGYTF. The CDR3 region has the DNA TGTGCCAGCCGGACAGGGAGGGATCACTATGGCTACACCTTC.